This entry lists 3 T cell receptor beta chains sequenced from one sample in a study of long-term antiretroviral therapy in people with HIV. The assay, immunoSEQ v3.0, was run at survey level. The method was immunoSEQ multiplex PCR; TCRdb's version includes in-frame clones alone and lacks a portion of them. Among 5,000 to 7,500 clones listed, 70% to 90% were seen once. The sequences come from unsorted PBMCs, collected 3.7 years after starting antiretroviral therapy. Receptor source: a woman aged 50 to 65 with HIV.

V usage is TRBV7-3 and J usage is TRBJ2-1, with 8 bases lining up with TRBD2. Trimming removed 5 bases from V and 7 bases from J; junction bases left unmatched: 7. This CDR3 is 14 amino acids long. Germline assignment: CDR1 SGHTA and CDR2 FQGTGA. CDR3 sequence reads: CASSSSSGPNEQFF. The CDR3 bases are TGTGCCAGCAGCAGCTCTAGCGGGCCTAATGAGCAGTTCTTC.

The gene calls are TRBV5-6 and TRBJ2-1; no clear D. Germline values: CDR1 SGHDT, CDR2 YYEEEE. Deletions cut 4 bases from V and 5 bases from J, with 16 bases between. This CDR3 spans 15 amino acids. CDR3 DNA sequence: TGTGCCAGCAGCCAATTCGCGATTACACACAATGAGCAGTTCTTC. It specifies CASSQFAITHNEQFF. Based on the CDR3 plus reference TRBV5-6 and TRBJ2-1, the full variable domain is DAGVTQSPTHLIKTRGQQVTLRCSPKSGHDTVSWYQQALGQGPQFIFQYYEEEERQRGNFPDRFSGHQFPNYSSELNVNALLLGDSALYLCASSQFAITHNEQFFGPGTRLTVL.

This chain links TRBV7-2 with TRBJ2-7; 8 bases match TRBD2. The CDR3 is made up of 15 amino acids. Germline V CDR1 and CDR2: SGHTA, FQGNSA. V lost 3 bases and J lost 1; bases outside the gene matches: 5. CDR3 bases: TGTGCCAGCAGCTTTCCCGGGACTAGATCCTACGAGCAGTACTTC. It yields the protein CASSFPGTRSYEQYF.